The following is a T cell receptor (beta chain) sequence with its context. Its antigen is not known. These data belong to a study of CD8 T cells in ankylosing spondylitis. Study outcomes and limitations: Matched ankylosing spondylitis synovial fluid reportedly contained a significantly enriched population of disease-linked clones. One TCR beta motif, made up of 7 or 8 highly homologous variants, appeared characteristic of ankylosing spondylitis blood.

MiXCR was run by TCRdb on the 5' RACE reads, yielding one entry per CDR3 protein. This table has approximately 350,000 distinct CDR3 sequences, about 15% appearing once. Germline-derived CDR1 and CDR2 are SGHRS and YFSETQ. V lost 2 bases to trimming and J lost 4 bases, with 15 bases between them. CDR3 length equals 15 residues. Source material: blood, either unsorted or a sorted T cell fraction (not recorded which). The chain is built from TRBV5-1 and TRBJ1-1; the D gene is possibly TRBD1 (5 bases). The sequence was collected from a male donor with ankylosing spondylitis or in good health (not recorded which). The CDR3 DNA reads as TGCGCCAGCAGCTTTCTGTCTGGGGGACGCACTGAAGCTTTCTTT. Its protein is CASSFLSGGRTEAFF. Drawing the rest from reference TRBV5-1 and TRBJ1-1, the complete variable domain is KAGVTQTPRYLIKTRGQQVTLSCSPISGHRSVSWYQQTPGQGLQFLFEYFSETQRNKGNFPGRFSGRQFSNSRSEMNVSTLELGDSALYLCASSFLSGGRTEAFFGQGTRLTVV.